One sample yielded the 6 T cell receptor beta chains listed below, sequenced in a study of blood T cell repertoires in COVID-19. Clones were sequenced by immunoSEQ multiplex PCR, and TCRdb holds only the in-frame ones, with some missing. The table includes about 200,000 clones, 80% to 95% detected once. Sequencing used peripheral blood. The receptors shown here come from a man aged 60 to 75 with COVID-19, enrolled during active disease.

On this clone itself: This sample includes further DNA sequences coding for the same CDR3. DNA of the CDR3: TGTGCCTGGAGTCGAGATAGCAATCAGCCCCAGCATTTT. Translation: CAWSRDSNQPQHF. The chain combines TRBV30 with TRBJ1-5, with D hard to call. In germline, CDR1 is GTSNPN, CDR2 SVGIG (reference sequence). Trimming cost V 2 bases and J 0 bases, with 5 bases left between them. The CDR3 is 13 residues long.

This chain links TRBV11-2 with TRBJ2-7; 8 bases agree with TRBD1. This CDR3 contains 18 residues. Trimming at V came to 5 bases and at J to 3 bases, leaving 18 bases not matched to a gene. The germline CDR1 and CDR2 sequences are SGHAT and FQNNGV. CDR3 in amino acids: CASSPSWDRPTGGYEQYF. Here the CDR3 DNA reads TGTGCCAGCAGCCCAAGCTGGGACAGGCCCACGGGCGGCTACGAGCAGTACTTC.

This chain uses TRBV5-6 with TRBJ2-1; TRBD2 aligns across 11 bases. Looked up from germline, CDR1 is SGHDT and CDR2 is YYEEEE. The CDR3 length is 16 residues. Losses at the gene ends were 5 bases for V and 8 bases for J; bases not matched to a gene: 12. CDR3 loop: CASSKPGLAARDEQFF. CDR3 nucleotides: TGTGCCAGCAGTAAACCGGGACTAGCGGCACGAGATGAGCAGTTCTTC.

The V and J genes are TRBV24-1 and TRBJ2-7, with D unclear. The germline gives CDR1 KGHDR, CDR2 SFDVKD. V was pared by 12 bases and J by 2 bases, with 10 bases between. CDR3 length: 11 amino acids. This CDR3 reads CAADIPYEQYF. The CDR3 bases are TGTGCCGCTGACATTCCCTACGAGCAGTACTTC.

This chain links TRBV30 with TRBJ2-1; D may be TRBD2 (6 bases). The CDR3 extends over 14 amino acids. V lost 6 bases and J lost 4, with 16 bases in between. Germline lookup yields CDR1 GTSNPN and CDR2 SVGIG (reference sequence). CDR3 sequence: CACRGVAAYNEQFF. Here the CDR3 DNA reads TGTGCCTGCCGAGGAGTAGCGGCATACAATGAGCAGTTCTTC.

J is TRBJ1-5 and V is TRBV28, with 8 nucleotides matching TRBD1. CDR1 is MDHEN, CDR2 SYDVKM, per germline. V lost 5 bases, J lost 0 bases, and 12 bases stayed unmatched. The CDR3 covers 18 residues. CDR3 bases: TGTGCCAGCAGTAGGGGACAGGCGACGGGGTATAGCAATCAGCCCCAGCATTTT. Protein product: CASSRGQATGYSNQPQHF. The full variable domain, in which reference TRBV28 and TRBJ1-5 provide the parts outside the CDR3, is DVKVTQSSRYLVKRTGEKVFLECVQDMDHENMFWYRQDPGLGLRLIYFSYDVKMKEKGDIPEGYSVSREKKERFSLILESASTNQTSMYLCASSRGQATGYSNQPQHFGDGTRLSIL.